This TCR beta chain derives from a study of vaccination effects on CD4 cells after COVID-19. Study-wide background: Samples collected post-vaccine were obtained a median of 72 days after the second dose. General study results and limits: Convalescent patients were few in the study, and early post-infection timepoints were absent.

Germline V gene sequence: CDR1 MNHNY, CDR2 SVGAGI (reference sequence). The CDR3 is 14 residues long. Trimming left V 2 bases short and J 5 bases short, with 12 bases between. The assay was immunoSEQ multiplex PCR, and TCRdb's table has in-frame clones only and misses some. The table includes some 68,000 clones, about 86% detected once. CD4+ T cells specific for antigen were expanded with viral peptide pools by the ViraFEST assay before sequencing. Researchers isolated CD4+ T cells once 9 to 11 days of culture had elapsed. All study participants received two doses of BNT162b2 or mRNA-1273 vaccine. Cultures of fewer than 2.5 million PBMC per well contained approximately 10 IU/ml IL-2 plus 10 ug/ml peptides. Fresh IL-2-containing medium replaced half the medium on days 3 and 7. Of note for this clone: The antigen is not known.

The source of this sequence is a human donor who received a COVID-19 vaccine. The sequencing used CD4+ T cells from PBMCs cultured with HCoV-229E spike peptides, collected after COVID-19 vaccination. J is TRBJ2-5 and V is TRBV6-6; unclear D gene. This CDR3 reads CASSYRVGLETQYF. DNA for the CDR3: TGTGCCAGCAGTTACCGTGTTGGTCTGGAGACCCAGTACTTC.